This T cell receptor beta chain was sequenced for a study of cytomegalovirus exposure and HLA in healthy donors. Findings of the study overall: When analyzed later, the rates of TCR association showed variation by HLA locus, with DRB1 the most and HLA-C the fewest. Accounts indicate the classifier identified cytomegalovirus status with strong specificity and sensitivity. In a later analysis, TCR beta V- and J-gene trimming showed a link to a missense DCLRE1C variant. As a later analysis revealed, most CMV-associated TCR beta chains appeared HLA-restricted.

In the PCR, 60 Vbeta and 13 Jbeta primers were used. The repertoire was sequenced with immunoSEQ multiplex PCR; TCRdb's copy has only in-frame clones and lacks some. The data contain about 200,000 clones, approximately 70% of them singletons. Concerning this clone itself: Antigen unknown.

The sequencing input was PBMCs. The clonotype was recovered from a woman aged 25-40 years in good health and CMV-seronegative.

This CDR3 reads CASSYSLRGTYEQYF. DNA of the CDR3: TGTGCCAGCAGTTACTCGTTGCGGGGGACCTACGAGCAGTACTTC. The V gene is TRBV6-5, the J gene TRBJ2-7; 7 nucleotides align to TRBD2. Germline CDR1 reads MNHEY; CDR2 reads SVGAGI. The J segment lost 2 bases and the V segment lost 0 bases, leaving 4 bases of the junction unmatched. The CDR3 has 15 residues.